These 30 T cell receptor beta chains originate from one sample sequenced in a study of cytomegalovirus exposure and HLA in healthy donors. PCR was performed using 60 Vbeta and 13 Jbeta primers. The data were produced by immunoSEQ multiplex PCR, yet TCRdb's version contains in-frame clones alone and is incomplete. This sample has some 190,000 clones; approximately 73% occur once, and the top ten carry about 2.5%. Sequenced input: PBMCs. These TCRs come from a woman in her 30s in good health and CMV-seropositive.

This rearrangement joins TRBV4-2 to TRBJ2-7; D is unresolved. Germline CDR1 is LGHNA and CDR2 is YNFKEQ. V dropped 0 bases and J dropped 0 bases, with 12 bases sitting between them. CDR3 length: 16 amino acids. The CDR3 DNA follows: TGTGCCAGCAGCCAAGAAAATCTGAGAAGCTCCTACGAGCAGTACTTC. This translates into CASSQENLRSSYEQYF.

The rearrangement uses TRBV5-4 and TRBJ2-7; 7 bases are a match to TRBD2. The CDR3 totals 15 residues. Germline lookup yields CDR1 SGHNT and CDR2 YYREEE (reference sequence). J lost 3 bases, V lost 1 base, and 7 bases had no gene match. CDR3 coding DNA: TGTGCCAGCAGCTTGATGGGGGGGTCTATCTACGAGCAGTACTTC. Translated, it gives CASSLMGGSIYEQYF.

V and J are TRBV5-4 and TRBJ1-2; no clear D gene. The CDR3 has 16 residues. The ends were cut back, 3 bases at V and 2 bases at J, with 17 bases in the middle. Per the germline V gene, CDR1 is SGHNT and CDR2 is YYREEE (reference sequence). CDR3 protein: CASSSSITRANYGYTF. CDR3 in DNA: TGTGCCAGCAGCTCCTCAATCACCCGCGCGAACTATGGCTACACCTTC.

V gene TRBV9 combines with J gene TRBJ1-1, with D perhaps matching TRBD1 (5 bases). V lost 2 bases, J lost 7 bases, and 15 bases lay in between. The CDR3 is made up of 14 amino acids. Germline-derived CDR1 and CDR2 are SGDLS and YYNGEE. CDR3 sequence reads: CASSVAGGRGEAFF. The CDR3 coding sequence is TGTGCCAGCAGCGTCGCGGGGGGTCGGGGTGAAGCTTTCTTT.

V and J are TRBV7-2 and TRBJ1-5; tentative D call: TRBD1 (5 bases). There are 15 residues in the CDR3. V gave up 3 bases and J gave up 1 base, with 10 bases separating them. The germline CDR1 and CDR2 sequences are SGHTA and FQGNSA. The CDR3 bases are TGTGCCAGCAGCTTCTTACAGGAAAGCAATCAGCCCCAGCATTTT. This encodes CASSFLQESNQPQHF.

This clone occurred a few times. The rearrangement uses TRBV25-1 and TRBJ1-2; 12 nucleotides agree with TRBD1. The CDR3 has 16 amino acids. V lost 2 bases, J lost 4 bases, and 5 bases stayed unmatched. Germline V gene data show CDR1 as MGHDK and CDR2 as SYGVNS. The CDR3: CASSEGDRGPSYGYTF. In nucleotides, the CDR3 is TGTGCCAGCAGTGAAGGGGACAGGGGGCCTAGCTATGGCTACACCTTC.

J is TRBJ2-1 and V is TRBV7-9; D gene uncertain. CDR1 and CDR2 from the germline V gene are SEHNR and FQNEAQ (reference sequence). The CDR3 runs 13 residues. Trimming removed 5 bases from V and 5 bases from J, with 10 bases in between. The CDR3 reads CASSGNSHNEQFF. CDR3 DNA sequence: TGTGCCAGCAGCGGAAATAGCCACAATGAGCAGTTCTTC.

J is TRBJ2-2 and V is TRBV7-9, with 12 nucleotides matching TRBD1. Germline trimming cut 5 bases from V and 2 bases from J; bases unmatched to any gene: 3. The CDR3 runs 16 residues. The germline CDR1 and CDR2 sequences are SEHNR and FQNEAQ (reference sequence). Here the CDR3 reads CASSRDRGPNTGELFF. In DNA form, the CDR3 reads TGTGCCAGCAGCCGGGACAGGGGGCCCAACACCGGGGAGCTGTTTTTT.

The chain recombines TRBV7-3 with TRBJ2-1; D not resolved. The CDR3 totals 16 residues. V shed 5 bases and J shed 0 bases, with 14 bases lying between them. CDR1 and CDR2 (germline): SGHTA, FQGTGA. CDR3 amino acids: CASSPRLSSSYNEQFF. DNA for the CDR3: TGTGCCAGCAGCCCAAGACTGTCTAGCTCCTACAATGAGCAGTTCTTC.

This clone turned up a few times. V and J are TRBV7-2 and TRBJ1-6; 8 bases fit TRBD1. This CDR3 is built from 15 residues. Germline loops: CDR1 SGHTA, CDR2 FQGNSA. Trimming removed 5 bases from V and 6 bases from J; junction bases left unmatched: 6. CDR3 region: CASSPEGQGNSPLHF. The CDR3 coding sequence is TGTGCCAGCAGCCCGGAAGGACAGGGTAATTCACCCCTCCACTTT.

The chain is built from TRBV4-3 and TRBJ2-1; 7 positions agree with TRBD1. Germline CDR1 and CDR2: LGHNA and YSLEER. CDR3 size: 22 residues. V gave up 0 bases and J gave up 0 bases; unmatched junction bases: 20. The CDR3 DNA follows: TGCGCCAGCAGCCAAGAATCTCCATACAGGGGCGTCCAACCGCGCTCCTACAATGAGCAGTTCTTC. This sequence encodes CASSQESPYRGVQPRSYNEQFF.

The rearrangement links TRBV19 to TRBJ2-2, with 9 bases lining up with TRBD1. V gave up 4 bases and J gave up 4 bases; unmatched junction bases: 4. CDR3 size: 15 residues. Per germline, CDR1 LNHDA and CDR2 SQIVND (reference sequence). The DNA for the CDR3 is TGTGCCAGTAGTACCCGGGACAGGGTCACCGGGGAGCTGTTTTTT. This encodes CASSTRDRVTGELFF.

The chain has TRBV28 and TRBJ2-5, with a weak D call TRBD1 (5 bases). The CDR3 runs 12 residues. The germline CDR1 and CDR2 sequences are MDHEN and SYDVKM. V was shortened by 5 bases and J by 2 bases, with 6 bases between the two germline ends. CDR3 residues: CASSDRQETQYF. CDR3 bases: TGTGCCAGCAGTGACAGACAAGAGACCCAGTACTTC.

The V and J genes are TRBV2 and TRBJ2-1, with 10 positions matching TRBD2. Germline V gene data show CDR1 as SNHLY and CDR2 as FYNNEI. The junction had 6 bases not matched to a gene; V was cut back by 5 bases and J by 2 bases. The length of the CDR3 is 16 residues. The CDR3: CASSTRSGGAYNEQFF. CDR3 coding DNA: TGTGCCAGCAGTACACGAAGCGGGGGGGCCTACAATGAGCAGTTCTTC.

This clone came up a few times. This chain links TRBV6-1 with TRBJ1-2; TRBD1 agrees at 8 bases. The CDR3 consists of 15 residues. CDR1 is MNHNS, CDR2 SASEGT, per germline. Trimming took 2 bases from V and 4 from J; bases not matched to a gene: 6. The CDR3 DNA sequence: TGTGCCAGCAGTGAATCCCCACAGGGGGGCTATGGCTACACCTTC. It encodes CASSESPQGGYGYTF.

This rearrangement joins TRBV4-3 to TRBJ1-1, with D perhaps matching TRBD1 (5 bases). Trimming left V 6 bases short and J 2 bases short, with 19 bases between. The CDR3 length is 16 residues. Germline V gene lookup returns CDR1 LGHNA and CDR2 YSLEER. The chain's CDR3 is CASSPGPGRANTEAFF. DNA of the CDR3: TGCGCCAGCAGTCCCGGACCGGGCAGGGCTAACACTGAAGCTTTCTTT.

The rearrangement joins TRBV4-3 to TRBJ2-1; a possible D gene is TRBD2 (5 bases). Germline V gene sequence: CDR1 LGHNA, CDR2 YSLEER. The CDR3 runs 15 residues. V gave up 1 base and J gave up 7 bases, with 14 bases separating them. DNA for the CDR3: TGCGCCAGCAGCCAAGCGCGGGCCAGTGAGAATGAGCAGTTCTTC. This codes for CASSQARASENEQFF.

The V call is TRBV10-1, the J call TRBJ2-7, with 7 bases fitting TRBD1. J was trimmed by 2 bases and V by 6 bases; bases with no gene match: 4. Germline V CDR1 and CDR2: WNHNN, SYGVQD (reference sequence). The CDR3 covers 13 residues. CDR3 region: CASSRDSTYEQYF. The CDR3 DNA follows: TGCGCCAGCAGCCGGGACAGTACCTACGAGCAGTACTTC.

This clone was observed once. This rearrangement joins TRBV7-7 to TRBJ2-4; D perhaps matches TRBD2 (5 bases). CDR1 is SSHAT and CDR2 is FNYEAQ in the germline V gene (reference sequence). There are 15 residues in the CDR3. The V gene lost 5 bases and the J gene lost 3 bases, with 14 bases spanning the gap. CDR3 bases: TGTGCCAGCAGCCCCTCCCGGGGTGTCAAAAACATTCAGTACTTC. It codes for CASSPSRGVKNIQYF.

The rearrangement joins TRBV6-5 to TRBJ1-1, with a weak D call TRBD1 (6 bases). CDR3 length: 15 residues. V gave up 2 bases and J gave up 5 bases, with 15 bases separating them. Germline CDR1 is MNHEY and CDR2 is SVGAGI. The DNA of the CDR3 is TGTGCCAGCAGTTACGGGGGGGGCTTCGAAACTGAAGCTTTCTTT. It is translated as CASSYGGGFETEAFF.

The chain links TRBV29-1 to TRBJ1-1; a weak D match, TRBD1 (6 bases). This CDR3 has 15 amino acids. Germline CDR1 and CDR2: SQVTM and ANQGSEA. Trimming took off 4 bases at V and 3 bases at J, with 18 bases between the two ends. CDR3 sequence (DNA): TGCAGCGTTGTTGGGACGGGGGGGGCTCACACTGAAGCTTTCTTT. Encoded protein: CSVVGTGGAHTEAFF.

The V call is TRBV7-2, the J call TRBJ1-2; 7 nucleotides agree with TRBD1. The CDR3 runs 13 residues. Germline CDR1 reads SGHTA; CDR2 reads FQGNSA. V trimming: 1 base; J trimming: 7 bases; junction bases outside the gene matches: 3. The CDR3 loop reads CASSLDQGGGYTF. In DNA form, the CDR3 reads TGTGCCAGCAGCTTAGATCAGGGGGGTGGCTACACCTTC.

To note about this clone: At the DNA level, this CDR3 is encoded by other sequences in the same sample as well. The rearrangement joins TRBV7-2 to TRBJ2-7, with 9 positions matching TRBD1. V lost 4 bases and J lost 5; bases outside the gene matches: 9. The CDR3 extends over 15 amino acids. Germline values: CDR1 SGHTA, CDR2 FQGNSA. CDR3 region: CASSSPGQGGHEQYF. CDR3 nucleotides: TGTGCCAGCAGCTCCCCGGGACAGGGCGGGCACGAGCAGTACTTC.

The rearrangement joins TRBV4-1 to TRBJ2-7; the match to TRBD2 covers 10 bases. J gave up 2 bases and V 1 base, and 2 bases lay outside the gene matches. Per germline, CDR1 MGHRA and CDR2 YSYEKL. The CDR3 covers 15 residues. CDR3 loop: CASSQGSGGAYEQYF. In DNA form, the CDR3 reads TGCGCCAGCAGCCAAGGGAGCGGGGGGGCCTACGAGCAGTACTTC.

J is TRBJ2-7 and V is TRBV28; 8 positions agree with TRBD1. Germline V gives CDR1 MDHEN, CDR2 SYDVKM. V was clipped by 6 bases and J by 5 bases; unmatched bases: 15. This CDR3 region has 16 residues. The CDR3, as DNA: TGTGCCAGCAGGACCAGGGGGCGCCTAATTTCCGACGAGCAGTACTTC. This codes for CASRTRGRLISDEQYF. The whole variable domain, remainder taken from reference TRBV28 and TRBJ2-7, is DVKVTQSSRYLVKRTGEKVFLECVQDMDHENMFWYRQDPGLGLRLIYFSYDVKMKEKGDIPEGYSVSREKKERFSLILESASTNQTSMYLCASRTRGRLISDEQYFGPGTRLTVT.

The chain carries TRBV30 and TRBJ2-5; TRBD1 might be the D (5 bases). CDR1 is GTSNPN and CDR2 is SVGIG in the germline V gene (reference sequence). The V and J ends lost 3 bases and 3 bases respectively, with 11 bases between them. The CDR3 sequence is 13 residues long. CDR3 in amino acids: CAWRGAREETQYF. The DNA for the CDR3 is TGTGCCTGGAGGGGTGCCAGGGAAGAGACCCAGTACTTC.

CDR3 DNA: TGCGCCAGCAGCCAAGGCCGACAGGGTACCTATAATTCACCCCTCCACTTT. Amino acids: CASSQGRQGTYNSPLHF. J is TRBJ1-6 and V is TRBV4-1; 7 bases map to TRBD1. The CDR3 has 17 residues. Germline V gives CDR1 MGHRA, CDR2 YSYEKL. V was pared by 1 base and J by 2 bases, with 5 bases of the junction left unmatched.

V is TRBV7-9 and J is TRBJ1-4; D remains unclear. The CDR3 extends over 14 amino acids. With 5 bases removed from V and 2 bases from J, the gap between germline ends came to 9 bases. Looked up from germline, CDR1 is SEHNR and CDR2 is FQNEAQ (reference sequence). CDR3 protein: CASSEVWTNEKLFF. The CDR3 region has the DNA TGTGCCAGCAGCGAGGTGTGGACTAATGAAAAACTGTTTTTT.

The V and J genes are TRBV7-9 and TRBJ2-7; 10 bases map to TRBD2. V shed 1 base, J shed 4 bases, and the junction held 13 bases outside the gene matches. CDR1 is SEHNR, CDR2 FQNEAQ, per germline (reference sequence). The CDR3 is 18 residues long. CDR3 in amino acids: CASSLVIGTSVGGYEQYF. The CDR3 DNA reads as TGTGCCAGCAGCTTAGTTATCGGGACTAGCGTCGGGGGGTACGAGCAGTACTTC.

This chain uses TRBV5-1 with TRBJ1-1; possible D gene TRBD1, 6 bases. V shed 7 bases and J shed 1 base, with 14 bases lying between them. The CDR3 totals 14 residues. The germline CDR1 and CDR2 sequences are SGHRS and YFSETQ. The CDR3 region has the DNA TGCGCCAGCCTACAGGACAGTACGAACACTGAAGCTTTCTTT. It is translated as CASLQDSTNTEAFF.